These 30 T cell receptor beta chains share one sample of origin, sequenced in a study of blood T cell repertoires in COVID-19. Libraries were prepared by immunoSEQ multiplex PCR; TCRdb keeps only in-frame clonotypes and omits some of them. The sample shows over 150,000 clones, 86% of them seen only once. Sequencing used peripheral blood. The receptors originated from a man over 45 with active or convalescent COVID-19.

The chain recombines TRBV24-1 with TRBJ2-7; 10 nucleotides agree with TRBD1. Trimming cost V 9 bases and J 5 bases; bases outside gene matches: 3. CDR1 and CDR2 from the germline V gene are KGHDR and SFDVKD. This CDR3 region has 12 residues. The CDR3, as DNA: TGTGCCACCGCGGGGACAGGGGACGAGCAGTACTTC. This translates into CATAGTGDEQYF.

This chain links TRBV11-1 with TRBJ1-2; no firm D call. Germline assignment: CDR1 SGHAT and CDR2 FQDESV (reference sequence). Trimming left V 5 bases short and J 0 bases short, with 13 bases between. This CDR3 is built from 15 residues. The CDR3 DNA follows: TGTGCCAGCAGCGAAGACACCCTTCCTAACTATGGCTACACCTTC. Residues: CASSEDTLPNYGYTF.

This chain's CDR3 is CASRQGATTEAFF. In nucleotides, the CDR3 is TGTGCCAGCAGACAGGGGGCGACCACTGAAGCTTTCTTT. The chain combines TRBV12-3 or TRBV12-4 with TRBJ1-1; 9 bases match TRBD1. V dropped 6 bases and J dropped 4; count of bases not matched to a gene: 3. CDR3 length: 13 amino acids.

V is TRBV9 and J is TRBJ1-5; unclear D gene. The CDR3 contains 15 residues. Deletions cut 3 bases from V and 0 bases from J, with 10 bases between. Germline lookup yields CDR1 SGDLS and CDR2 YYNGEE. The chain's CDR3 is CASSAGGYSNQPQHF. The CDR3 nucleotides read TGTGCCAGCAGCGCCGGAGGTTATAGCAATCAGCCCCAGCATTTT.

The V gene is TRBV7-8, the J gene TRBJ1-5; D perhaps matches TRBD1 (5 bases). The germline CDR1 and CDR2 sequences are SGHVS and FQNEAQ. This CDR3 spans 14 amino acids. V was clipped by 5 bases and J by 0 bases, with 8 bases between them. CDR3 sequence reads: CASSPGGSNQPQHF. DNA for the CDR3: TGTGCCAGCAGCCCCGGGGGTAGCAATCAGCCCCAGCATTTT.

The CDR3 spells CASSLVRGETQYF. Here the CDR3 DNA reads TGTGCCAGCAGCTTAGTTAGGGGAGAGACCCAGTACTTC. The rearrangement joins TRBV11-1 to TRBJ2-5, with TRBD1 as a possible D gene (5 bases). The germline V gene has CDR1 SGHAT and CDR2 FQDESV (reference sequence). This CDR3 is 13 amino acids long. V lost 1 base and J 4 bases, leaving 7 bases between the germline ends.

This chain uses TRBV5-1 with TRBJ1-1; TRBD1 matches at 7 bases. Germline V gene sequence: CDR1 SGHRS, CDR2 YFSETQ. There are 16 residues in the CDR3. J gave up 1 base and V 4 bases, and 10 bases lay outside the gene matches. CDR3 in DNA: TGCGCCAGCAGCGTGACAGGGCCGCGGGGGAACACTGAAGCTTTCTTT. Translating gives CASSVTGPRGNTEAFF.

The rearrangement uses TRBV27 and TRBJ2-3; possibly TRBD2 for D (6 bases). Germline V lookup: CDR1 MNHEY, CDR2 SMNVEV (reference sequence). V was cut by 2 bases and J by 3 bases, with 6 bases left in between. The CDR3 is 13 amino acids. The CDR3 here is CASSLGRTDTQYF. CDR3 DNA: TGTGCCAGCAGTTTAGGGAGGACAGATACGCAGTATTTT.

The rearrangement uses TRBV19 and TRBJ2-1; 14 positions agree with TRBD2. Germline CDR1 LNHDA, CDR2 SQIVND (reference sequence). Losses at the gene ends were 8 bases for V and 15 bases for J; bases not matched to a gene: 12. CDR3 length: 14 amino acids. The CDR3 region is CASGTSGGRGGLFF. In DNA, the CDR3 is TGTGCCAGTGGGACTAGCGGGGGACGAGGAGGGCTGTTCTTC.

The rearrangement links TRBV6-6 to TRBJ2-3; TRBD2 agrees at 11 bases. V dropped 5 bases and J dropped 5; count of bases not matched to a gene: 9. Germline CDR1 MNHNY, CDR2 SVGAGI (reference sequence). There are 16 residues in the CDR3. The CDR3 DNA follows: TGTGCCAGCAGTAAACAACTAGCGGGAGCTGGAGATACGCAGTATTTT. As protein: CASSKQLAGAGDTQYF.

The chain is built from TRBV2 and TRBJ1-5; D call uncertain. V was clipped by 5 bases and J by 5 bases, with 10 bases between them. The CDR3 is 13 amino acids. In germline, CDR1 is SNHLY, CDR2 FYNNEI. The CDR3 spells CASSLGPDQPQHF. CDR3 nucleotides: TGTGCCAGCAGTTTGGGCCCTGATCAGCCCCAGCATTTT.

This chain joins TRBV6-5 and TRBJ1-3; TRBD1 matches at 7 bases. Germline V gene sequence: CDR1 MNHEY, CDR2 SVGAGI. Losses at the gene ends were 6 bases for V and 7 bases for J; bases not matched to a gene: 6. The CDR3 sequence is 13 residues long. DNA for the CDR3: TGTGCCAGCAGGAGGGACAGCGACAACACCATATATTTT. It yields the protein CASRRDSDNTIYF.

The chain has TRBV14 and TRBJ2-7; D not certain. The V end lost 1 base, the J end lost 4 bases, and 11 bases lay between the germline ends. The germline gives CDR1 SGHDN, CDR2 FVKESK. The CDR3 covers 14 residues. CDR3 DNA: TGTGCCAGCAGCCAAGTGGGCTTGGAATACGAGCAGTACTTC. Translated, it gives CASSQVGLEYEQYF.

V is TRBV5-6 and J is TRBJ2-2; the match to TRBD1 covers 10 bases. CDR3 length: 16 residues. After removal of 2 bases from V and 4 bases from J, the junction contained 5 bases not matched to a gene. The germline CDR1 and CDR2 sequences are SGHDT and YYEEEE. This chain's CDR3 is CASSFGTGAFTGELFF. CDR3 coding DNA: TGTGCCAGCAGCTTCGGGACAGGGGCATTCACCGGGGAGCTGTTTTTT. The complete variable domain, with remaining parts taken from reference TRBV5-6 and TRBJ2-2, reads DAGVTQSPTHLIKTRGQQVTLRCSPKSGHDTVSWYQQALGQGPQFIFQYYEEEERQRGNFPDRFSGHQFPNYSSELNVNALLLGDSALYLCASSFGTGAFTGELFFGEGSRLTVL.

The chain couples TRBV11-2 to TRBJ1-3; 7 bases fit TRBD1. This CDR3 contains 15 residues. Per the germline V gene, CDR1 is SGHAT and CDR2 is FQNNGV. V lost 2 bases, J lost 0 bases, and 1 base stayed unmatched. This CDR3 reads CASSLWTGSGNTIYF. The CDR3 DNA is TGTGCCAGCAGCTTATGGACAGGCTCTGGAAACACCATATATTTT. The entire variable domain, with the rest obtained from reference TRBV11-2 and TRBJ1-3, is as follows: EAGVAQSPRYKIIEKRQSVAFWCNPISGHATLYWYQQILGQGPKLLIQFQNNGVVDDSQLPKDRFSAERLKGVDSTLKIQPAKLEDSAVYLCASSLWTGSGNTIYFGEGSWLTVV.

The chain joins TRBV11-3 to TRBJ1-1; 8 bases line up with TRBD1. The CDR3 has 14 residues. V gave up 4 bases and J gave up 10 bases; unmatched junction bases: 11. Germline CDR1 reads SGHNT; CDR2 reads YENEEA. CDR3 nucleotide sequence: TGTGCCAGCAGCTCACGCACGGACAGGGTGGTAGCTTTCTTT. It specifies CASSSRTDRVVAFF.

The gene calls are TRBV6-4 and TRBJ1-1; D not resolved. CDR1 is MRHNA, CDR2 SNTAGT, per germline. The germline V and J ends were trimmed by 0 bases and 0 bases, with 2 bases remaining between them. The length of the CDR3 is 13 residues. The CDR3 sequence: CASSDSVNTEAFF. DNA of the CDR3: TGTGCCAGCAGTGACTCCGTGAACACTGAAGCTTTCTTT.

Comment on this clone: Germline and junction disagree at one end, which may indicate a read error. The chain employs TRBV7-7 and TRBJ2-5, with 7 bases matching TRBD1. From germline, CDR1 is SSHAT and CDR2 FNYEAQ (reference sequence). The CDR3 contains 15 residues. Here the CDR3 DNA reads TGTGCTAGCAGCTCCAGCCGGGACAGACAAGAGACCCAGTACTTC. This sequence encodes CASSSSRDRQETQYF.

The chain couples TRBV7-8 to TRBJ2-5; 10 bases fit TRBD2. Germline CDR1 is SGHVS and CDR2 is FQNEAQ. The CDR3 is 16 residues long. The junction had 7 bases not matched to a gene; V was cut back by 5 bases and J by 1 base. CDR3 residues: CASSRPSGRPQETQYF. The DNA of the CDR3 is TGTGCCAGCAGCCGACCTAGCGGGAGACCCCAAGAGACCCAGTACTTC.

The rearrangement joins TRBV6-9 to TRBJ1-1; D gene uncertain. This CDR3 is 8 amino acids long. Germline V gene sequence: CDR1 MNHGY, CDR2 SVAAGI. The V end lost 9 bases, the J end lost 7 bases, and 3 bases lay between the germline ends. For the CDR3, the DNA is TGTGCCAGGAGTGAAGCTTTCTTT. This gives the protein CARSEAFF.

This clone appeared once. V gene TRBV5-4 combines with J gene TRBJ1-1, with 9 positions matching TRBD1. Germline lookup yields CDR1 SGHNT and CDR2 YYREEE (reference sequence). V lost 4 bases and J lost 1; bases outside the gene matches: 8. The CDR3 runs 16 residues. The CDR3 loop reads CASSPAPGQGNTEAFF. In DNA, the CDR3 is TGTGCCAGCAGCCCCGCCCCGGGACAGGGGAACACTGAAGCTTTCTTT.

The V gene is TRBV7-3, the J gene TRBJ2-5, with TRBD1 matching over 8 bases. Germline V gene sequence: CDR1 SGHTA, CDR2 FQGTGA. After removal of 3 bases from V and 5 bases from J, the junction contained 11 bases not matched to a gene. This CDR3 has 16 amino acids. CDR3 coding DNA: TGTGCCAGCAGCTTCGCGACAGGGGAAGATGGGGAGACCCAGTACTTC. Its protein product is CASSFATGEDGETQYF.

The gene calls are TRBV6-5 and TRBJ1-1; 10 nucleotides match TRBD1. The CDR3 is 16 residues long. Losses at the gene ends were 4 bases for V and 2 bases for J; bases not matched to a gene: 7. The germline V gene has CDR1 MNHEY and CDR2 SVGAGI. The CDR3: CASSFGTGVRNTEAFF. The CDR3 region has the DNA TGTGCCAGCAGTTTCGGGACAGGGGTCAGAAACACTGAAGCTTTCTTT.

V and J are TRBV29-1 and TRBJ1-1; D is ambiguous. Germline V gene data show CDR1 as SQVTM and CDR2 as ANQGSEA. CDR3 length: 11 amino acids. Trimming removed 7 bases from V and 11 bases from J, with 17 bases in between. The DNA for the CDR3 is TGCAGCGCTTGGCGGGGTCTAGGGGCTTTCTTT. Translating gives CSAWRGLGAFF. The full variable domain, in which reference TRBV29-1 and TRBJ1-1 provide the parts outside the CDR3, is SAVISQKPSRDICQRGTSLTIQCQVDSQVTMMFWYRQQPGQSLTLIATANQGSEATYESGFVIDKFPISRPNLTFSTLTVSNMSPEDSSIYLCSAWRGLGAFFGQGTRLTVV.

Only a few counts were recorded for this clone. V gene TRBV11-2 combines with J gene TRBJ1-6, with D perhaps matching TRBD1 (5 bases). V lost 0 bases, J lost 7 bases, and 13 bases lay in between. The germline CDR1 and CDR2 sequences are SGHAT and FQNNGV. The CDR3 has 16 amino acids. The CDR3 protein is CASSLEATGGNSPLHF. Written as DNA, the CDR3 is TGTGCCAGCAGCTTAGAGGCTACGGGGGGGAATTCACCCCTCCACTTT.

V gene TRBV18 combines with J gene TRBJ1-4, with 9 positions matching TRBD1. Germline V gives CDR1 KGHSH, CDR2 LQKENI. This CDR3 spans 15 amino acids. The V gene end was trimmed by 5 bases and the J gene end by 10 bases; junction bases not matched to a gene: 11. The CDR3 sequence: CASSDSGTGIAKLFF. Written as DNA, the CDR3 is TGTGCCAGCTCAGATTCCGGGACAGGGATTGCAAAACTGTTTTTT.

This chain connects TRBV6-2 or TRBV6-3 to TRBJ1-2; 7 bases are shared with TRBD1. The germline gives CDR1 MNHEY, CDR2 SVGEGT. J gave up 2 bases and V 5 bases, and 2 bases lay outside the gene matches. The CDR3 covers 13 residues. This chain's CDR3 is CASSKTGNYGYTF. In nucleotides, the CDR3 is TGTGCCAGCAGTAAGACAGGGAACTATGGCTACACCTTC.

This chain links TRBV2 with TRBJ1-2; D not certain. The CDR3 runs to 14 residues. Germline-derived CDR1 and CDR2 are SNHLY and FYNNEI. The ends were cut back, 6 bases at V and 4 bases at J, with 15 bases in the middle. CDR3 sequence: CASSRVEGGYGYTF. In nucleotides, the CDR3 is TGTGCCAGCAGCCGGGTGGAGGGAGGCTATGGCTACACCTTC.

The rearrangement joins TRBV25-1 to TRBJ1-2; 8 bases line up with TRBD1. Germline V gene data show CDR1 as MGHDK and CDR2 as SYGVNS. The CDR3 contains 16 residues. V shed 2 bases and J 2 bases; nucleotides not matched to a gene: 7. The CDR3 loop is CASSEPWTGTNYGYTF. CDR3 nucleotide sequence: TGTGCCAGCAGTGAACCCTGGACAGGGACGAACTATGGCTACACCTTC.

The rearrangement uses TRBV18 and TRBJ2-5; TRBD2 aligns across 7 bases. The CDR3 totals 15 residues. CDR1 and CDR2 from the germline V gene are KGHSH and LQKENI. V dropped 0 bases and J dropped 2; count of bases not matched to a gene: 3. CDR3 bases: TGTGCCAGCTCACCACCTAGCGGGTCGCAAGAGACCCAGTACTTC. This encodes CASSPPSGSQETQYF.